This TCR beta chain derives from a study of CXCR3-negative and CXCR3-positive naive CD8 T cells. General observations from the study: Researchers reported similar TRBV-TRBJ usage in naive CXCR3-negative and CXCR3-positive cells, though memory differed. Both naive subsets showed comparably high diversity, and memory CD8+ cells showed much lower diversity. CXCR3-expressing naive cells carried TRB CDR3s more hydrophobic than those of CXCR3-negative naive cells.

The germline V gene has CDR1 LGHNT and CDR2 FRNRAP. The CDR3 length is 15 residues. Concerning this clonotype itself: Antigen specificity is unknown.

UMI-labeled TRB cDNA libraries were prepared by 5' RACE. TCRdb re-called the 5' RACE reads, yielding one record per CDR3 amino acid sequence without DNA. This sample's table reports approximately 90,000 distinct CDR3 sequences. Subsets of CD8+ T cells were each sorted in triplicate at approximately 300,000 cells apiece. The clonotype was recovered from a human donor in good health. Some clones in this sample may be carry-over from other donors' samples. The sample was naive CXCR3+ CD8+ T cells from blood. Subset in this sample: CD45RO-CCR7+CD27+CD95- naive CD8+ T cells expressing CXCR3 (TNR3+). The chain has TRBV12-5 and TRBJ2-7. This CDR3 is CASGLPNSEFYEQYF. Full variable domain (outside the CDR3, taken from reference TRBV12-5 and TRBJ2-7): DARVTQTPRHKVTEMGQEVTMRCQPILGHNTVFWYRQTMMQGLELLAYFRNRAPLDDSGMPKDRFSAEMPDATLATLKIQPSEPRDSAVYFCASGLPNSEFYEQYFGPGTRLTVT.